This T cell receptor (beta chain) comes out of a study of tumor-infiltrating lymphocytes in oesophageal squamous cell carcinoma. One entry per CDR3 protein results from TCRdb running MiXCR on the PCR reads. Of some 12,000 distinct CDR3 sequences detected, around 51% appear once; the ten largest clones hold 24%. The CDR3 contains 16 residues. From germline, CDR1 is SEHNR and CDR2 FQNEAQ (reference sequence). Trimming pared 0 bases from V and 2 bases from J, leaving 12 bases between. The material sequenced was esophageal tumor tissue. The sequence was obtained from a male donor with esophageal squamous cell carcinoma. J is TRBJ2-3 and V is TRBV7-9; D is perhaps TRBD1 (5 bases). The CDR3 nucleotides read TGTGCCAGCAGCTTAGCGATGACAGTCCACACAGATACGCAGTATTTT. It codes for CASSLAMTVHTDTQYF.